This T cell receptor (beta chain) is from a study of blood T cell repertoires in COVID-19 (dated by TCRdb to the early 2020s). Concerning the study at large: Collaborator samples came from the United States, Italy and Spain and covered acute and convalescent phases of COVID-19. A freely available public database, intended as a resource for researchers studying the immune response to SARS-CoV-2, is where the repertoires were released. Samples were obtained from the ongoing ImmuneRACE study (first 160 participants) and from about 1,300 subjects provided by 6 global collaborators. A de-identified subject ID, COVID-19 status, age in years and sex were almost always included in the sample metadata. The material from the prospective study consisted of cDNA or gDNA derived from T cells, B-cell-depleted T cells, or PBMCs. Subjects who had been exposed to COVID-19, were actively infected with it, or had recovered from it provided the deeply sampled blood TCRbeta repertoires that made up the dataset. Where available, HLA class I and class II types were taken from metadata supplied by the sample provider and were not determined by assay-based typing.

Of note for this clone: The antigen this receptor binds is unknown. No base quality information exists; no much larger clone differs at one position.

Beyond this particular receptor, the publication reports: The amount of clinical and demographic metadata varied by source and participant and was provided uncurated.

Each collaborating institution followed its own protocols to collect whole blood in K2EDTA tubes. For TCRbeta analysis, collaborators shipped samples as frozen whole blood, isolated PBMCs, or DNA extracted from either of those sample types. CDR1 SQVTM and CDR2 ANQGSEA were looked up in the germline V gene. Trimming accounts for 4 bases at V and 7 bases at J, while the number of junction bases matched to no gene is 6. The CDR3 contains 13 residues, cysteine and phenylalanine counted. Of all the DNA, just the CDR3 is kept, 39 bases in frame from base 1. TCRbeta CDR3 regions were amplified from genomic DNA by means of the immunoSEQ Assay, a bias-controlled multiplex PCR. The authors' pipeline ran thus. The number of nucleated cells in each sample was estimated by amplification of reference gene primers within the assay. To quantify the absolute abundance of each unique TCRbeta CDR3 rearrangement, sequence reads were collapsed and filtered. For each sample, productive Simpson clonality was calculated as the square root of Simpson's diversity index across productive rearrangements. TCRdb provides this immuneACCESS table in a form limited to in-frame rearrangements. Some clones are lacking; in checked studies, under half of them reflect an unresolved V gene, and why the rest are absent is not known. V, J and clone size are those of that table, while D and trimming were read from the DNA. Within this sample are about 86,000 clones, with approximately 78% of them counted one time only. More than 1% of the sample is taken by the ten largest.

Rearrangement joined TRBV29-1 to TRBJ2-7; 11 bases in the junction line up with TRBD2. The clonotype comes from a woman of 80 years or more with acute or convalescent COVID-19. The sample comprised peripheral blood. The nucleotides are TGCAGCGTTGTGGAACTAGCGGGAGAAGAGCAGTACTTC. This codes for CSVVELAGEEQYF.